This TCR beta chain was retrieved from a study of blood T cell repertoires in COVID-19 (dated by TCRdb to between 2020 and 2021). Some background on the complete study: The collaborator samples originated in the United States, Italy and Spain and spanned the acute and convalescent phases of COVID-19. The dataset comprised deeply sampled blood TCRbeta repertoires from subjects exposed to, actively infected with, or recovered from COVID-19. The repertoires were made available in a free public database intended to serve as a resource for research on the immune response to SARS-CoV-2. HLA class I and class II types, where available, came from metadata supplied by the sample provider rather than from assay-based typing. A de-identified subject ID, COVID-19 status, age in years and sex were almost always included in the sample metadata. The samples were drawn from two sources: the first 160 participants of the ongoing ImmuneRACE study, and 1,000 to 1,500 subjects contributed by 6 global collaborators. The material from the prospective study consisted of cDNA or gDNA derived from T cells, B-cell-depleted T cells, or PBMCs.

Whole blood was collected in K2EDTA tubes by collaborating institutions according to the institutions' own protocols. For TCRbeta analysis, collaborators shipped samples as frozen whole blood, isolated PBMCs, or DNA extracted from either of those sample types. The CDR3 runs 20 amino acids, cysteine and phenylalanine included. Only the CDR3 DNA stays, 60 bases, in frame from base 1. Trimming takes 6 bases off V and 8 bases off J; junction bases not matched to a gene: 27. CDR1 and CDR2 are read off the germline V gene (reference sequence) as MNHNY and SVGAGI. The immunoSEQ Assay, a bias-controlled multiplex PCR, was used to amplify TCRbeta CDR3 regions from genomic DNA. The paper's data handling went like this. Within the assay, amplification of reference gene primers was used to estimate how many nucleated cells each sample contained. To quantify the absolute abundance of each unique TCRbeta CDR3 rearrangement, sequence reads were collapsed and filtered. Productive Simpson clonality was computed per sample as the square root of Simpson's diversity index over productive rearrangements. TCRdb provides this immuneACCESS table in a form limited to in-frame rearrangements. Some clones are lacking; in checked studies, under half of them reflect an unresolved V gene, and why the rest are absent is not known. V, J and clone size are those of that table, while D and trimming were read from the DNA. Across this sample there are over 150,000 clones, with more than 90% seen only once. The ten most abundant clones make up nearly 0.55% of the sample.

Worth noting for this clone: What this receptor recognizes is not known. No base quality values were provided; no much bigger clone lies one nucleotide off.

The study at large found these results: Clinical and demographic metadata were provided uncurated, with the amount varying by source and participant.

The sequenced material came from peripheral blood. The V and J genes are TRBV6-6 and TRBJ2-1; TRBD2 matches 8 bases in the middle. This TCR came from a man aged 50-59 years with acute or convalescent COVID-19. The CDR3 amino acid sequence is: CASRRMILGAQRGKVYEQFF. The DNA sequence follows: TGTGCCAGCAGGCGAATGATCCTTGGGGCTCAGCGGGGGAAAGTCTATGAGCAGTTCTTC.